This is a list of T cell receptor beta chains from one sample in a study of cytomegalovirus exposure and HLA in healthy donors. TCRdb's copy holds only in-frame clones and misses some; the assay was immunoSEQ multiplex PCR. The sample yields approximately 40,000 clones, of which the top ten take up approximately 2%. Sequencing was carried out using PBMCs. The receptor source for this set is a woman aged 30 to 39 in good health and CMV-seronegative. Both conserved end residues are part of each CDR3. Fields, in order: J gene, V gene, D gene, CDR3 DNA, CDR3 protein. D genes are given only for firm matches.

>TRBJ1-2|TRBV5-6|NA
TGTGCCAGCAGCTTGACAGGGCTGGGCTACACCTTC
CASSLTGLGYTF
>TRBJ1-2|TRBV10-2|TRBD1
TGCGCCAGCAGTGACGAACGGACAGGGAGCCTGAGTAATGGCTACACCTTC
CASSDERTGSLSNGYTF
>TRBJ1-1|TRBV13|TRBD1
TGTGCCAGCAGCTCCCCGGAGGGACAGGTGGTCCCTGAAGCTTTCTTT
CASSSPEGQVVPEAFF
>TRBJ2-7|TRBV9|TRBD2
TGTGCCAGCAGCGTGACACTAGCGGGAGTGGACGAGCAGTACTTC
CASSVTLAGVDEQYF
>TRBJ2-7|TRBV19|TRBD2
TGTGCCAGTAGTATAGGACTAGCGGGCTCCGAGCAGTACTTC
CASSIGLAGSEQYF
>TRBJ2-3|TRBV6-5|NA
TGTGCCAGCTGGGACTGGGGAACAGATACGCAGTATTTT
CASWDWGTDTQYF
>TRBJ1-1|TRBV11-2|NA
TGTGCCAGCAGCTTAGCGAGGACAGAAGAAGCTTTCTTT
CASSLARTEEAFF
>TRBJ2-1|TRBV7-2|TRBD2
TGTGCCAGCAGCTTAGGTGTAGCGGGGTATGAGCAGTTCTTC
CASSLGVAGYEQFF
>TRBJ2-1|TRBV5-1|TRBD2
TGCGCCAGCAGCCCGGGACTAGACGACAATGAGCAGTTCTTC
CASSPGLDDNEQFF
>TRBJ1-2|TRBV4-1|NA
TGCGCCAGCAGCCAAGACAATGGCATTGGCTACACCTTC
CASSQDNGIGYTF
>TRBJ2-1|TRBV4-2|NA
TGTGCCAGCAGCAGCTTGGCAGGGACCTACAATGAGCAGTTCTTC
CASSSLAGTYNEQFF
>TRBJ2-2|TRBV27|NA
TGTGCCAGCAGCCCGAGGAGCACCGGGGAGCTGTTTTTT
CASSPRSTGELFF
>TRBJ2-7|TRBV18|NA
TGTGCCAGCTCACCAAGGGGGAATGCCTACGAGCAGTACTTC
CASSPRGNAYEQYF
>TRBJ1-2|TRBV7-9|NA
TGTGCGGAGGCAGGCGGTTATGGCTACACCTTC
CAEAGGYGYTF
>TRBJ1-4|TRBV14|NA
TGTGCCAGCAGCCCCGACAGGCTTCGACTGTTTTTT
CASSPDRLRLFF
>TRBJ2-1|TRBV30|TRBD2
TGTGCCTGGAGCATCGGGACTAGCGGCTCCTACAATGAGCAGTTCTTC
CAWSIGTSGSYNEQFF
>TRBJ2-1|TRBV29-1|TRBD2
TGCAGCGTTGGGACTAGAGGGTCCGACAATGAGCAGTTCTTC
CSVGTRGSDNEQFF
>TRBJ2-1|TRBV6-1|TRBD2
TGTGCCAGCAGTGGGCTAGCGGGAGCTGGCTCCTACAATGAGCAGTTCTTC
CASSGLAGAGSYNEQFF
>TRBJ2-1|TRBV18|NA
TGTGCCAGCTCACCGAGGAGCTCCTCAGTGGTTGAGCAGTTCTTC
CASSPRSSSVVEQFF
>TRBJ2-1|TRBV29-1|TRBD2
TGCAGCGTCCCTACTAGCGGGAGGTACAATGAGCAGTTCTTC
CSVPTSGRYNEQFF
>TRBJ2-7|TRBV6-1|NA
TGTGCCAGCAGGGAACCGGGACACCCCCTCCCCGAGCAGTACTTC
CASREPGHPLPEQYF
>TRBJ1-1|TRBV7-9|NA
TGTGCCAGCAGCCGAACAGGGTTCCTGAGGGTACGATACAGTGAAGCTTTCTTT
CASSRTGFLRVRYSEAFF
>TRBJ1-1|TRBV7-9|TRBD1
TGTGCCAGCAGCTCACGACAGGGCAGGAACACTGAAGCTTTCTTT
CASSSRQGRNTEAFF
>TRBJ1-5|TRBV19|NA
TGTGCCAGTAAAGAGGACTGGGAACAGCCCCAGCATTTT
CASKEDWEQPQHF
>TRBJ2-7|TRBV18|TRBD2
TGTGCCAGCTCACCCACCGGGACTAGCGGGAGGAAGCAGTACTTC
CASSPTGTSGRKQYF
>TRBJ1-1|TRBV9|NA
TGTGCCAGCAGCGTAGGCCAGGGCACTGAAGCTTTCTTT
CASSVGQGTEAFF
>TRBJ1-5|TRBV18|NA
TGTGCCAGCTCACCACCGGGGGGAACGGGAAGTGGACAGCCCCAGCATTTT
CASSPPGGTGSGQPQHF
>TRBJ2-1|TRBV9|NA
TGTGCCAGCACGTCGTCCCCCCAGGCGCTCAATGAGCAGTTCTTC
CASTSSPQALNEQFF
>TRBJ2-1|TRBV19|NA
TGTGCCAGTAGAGTGGGAGTAAGCTACAATGAGCAGTTCTTC
CASRVGVSYNEQFF
>TRBJ2-2|TRBV30|TRBD1
TGTGCCTGGACGAGACAGGGAGCGGGGGAGCTGTTTTTT
CAWTRQGAGELFF
>TRBJ1-5|TRBV1|NA
TGCACCAGCAGCCAAGCTGTACAGGTCAATCAGCCCCAGCATTTT
CTSSQAVQVNQPQHF
>TRBJ2-5|TRBV11-2|NA
TGTGCCAGCAGCTTAGGTCCCCCGGCAGGGGGGCGGGGAGCTGCCCAGTACTTC
CASSLGPPAGGRGAAQYF
>TRBJ2-5|TRBV20-1|NA
TGCAGTGCGGGACTTTACGAGACCCAGTACTTC
CSAGLYETQYF
>TRBJ1-1|TRBV7-8|NA
TGTGCCAGCAGCCCCCCCGGGGAGGGGACTGAAGCTTTCTTT
CASSPPGEGTEAFF
>TRBJ2-1|TRBV4-1|TRBD2
TGCGCCAGCAGCCTTCGGGAGGCCTCCTACAATGAGCAGTTCTTC
CASSLREASYNEQFF
>TRBJ2-1|TRBV30|TRBD1
TGTGCCTGGAGTAGCCCGAAGGACAGGGGCGATGAGCAGTTCTTC
CAWSSPKDRGDEQFF
>TRBJ1-4|TRBV6-5|TRBD1
TGTGCCAGCAGTTACATTAGGACAGGGGGTGAAAAACTGTTTTTT
CASSYIRTGGEKLFF
>TRBJ2-7|TRBV4-1|TRBD2
TGCGCCAGCAGCCACCCCTGGGGGGGTAACCTCCACGAGCAGTACTTC
CASSHPWGGNLHEQYF
>TRBJ2-7|TRBV19|NA
TGTGCCAGCCGGCCGGTAGGGGGGGACCCTAAGCAGTACTTC
CASRPVGGDPKQYF
>TRBJ2-7|TRBV9|NA
TGTGCCAGCAGCGTAGGGGCTATCTCCAGCTCCTACGAGCAGTACTTC
CASSVGAISSSYEQYF
>TRBJ2-7|TRBV11-3|NA
TGTGCCAGCAGCCCCCCCGGGTCTCGGGCCTACGAGCAGTACTTC
CASSPPGSRAYEQYF
>TRBJ1-5|TRBV28|NA
TGTGCCAGCAGTCCCTCGGGTCGAAAGCATTTT
CASSPSGRKHF
>TRBJ1-2|TRBV27|TRBD1
TGTGCCAGCAGCCGCCGGGGACAGGGGTTCTATGGCTACACCTTC
CASSRRGQGFYGYTF
>TRBJ2-5|TRBV7-6|NA
TGTGCCAGCAGCTCGTCTATTCGGGAGACCCAGTACTTC
CASSSSIRETQYF
>TRBJ2-1|TRBV19|NA
TGTGCCAGTAGGAGTAGTGCGGCGGGACACAATGAGCAGTTCTTC
CASRSSAAGHNEQFF
>TRBJ2-2|TRBV19|NA
TGTGCCAGTAGTACTCCAAGGGGGACGAGCACCGGGGAGCTGTTTTTT
CASSTPRGTSTGELFF
>TRBJ1-2|TRBV5-1|TRBD1
TGCGCCAGCAGCTTGGGACAGGGGGGCTATGGCTACACCTTC
CASSLGQGGYGYTF
>TRBJ2-3|TRBV5-1|NA
TGCGCCAGCAGGGGTAGCGGAGGCACAGATACGCAGTATTTT
CASRGSGGTDTQYF
>TRBJ2-1|TRBV27|TRBD2
TGTGCCAGCAGTTTATCCCTAGTCCCGGGACTAGGCTACAATGAGCAGTTCTTC
CASSLSLVPGLGYNEQFF
>TRBJ2-3|TRBV28|NA
TGTGCCAGCAGTTTGGCAGGGGCAGATACGCAGTATTTT
CASSLAGADTQYF
>TRBJ2-7|TRBV15|NA
TGTGCCACCAGCAGAGATAGCCAATACGAGCAGTACTTC
CATSRDSQYEQYF
>TRBJ2-3|TRBV5-1|NA
TGCGCCAGCAGCCCCGGAGGGGCGACAGATACGCAGTATTTT
CASSPGGATDTQYF
>TRBJ2-5|TRBV5-6|NA
TGTGCCAGCTCACAGGGTGAGACCCAGTACTTC
CASSQGETQYF
>TRBJ1-2|TRBV28|NA
TGTGCCAGCAGTTTACGGGCAGGGAAGGACACCTTC
CASSLRAGKDTF
>TRBJ2-5|TRBV6-5|TRBD2
TGTGCCAGCAGTTCCTCAGCGGGAGTTGAGACCCAGTACTTC
CASSSSAGVETQYF
>TRBJ2-2|TRBV18|NA
TGTGCCAGCTCAACCGGACAGATCCATCGCGGGGAGCTGTTTTTT
CASSTGQIHRGELFF
>TRBJ1-1|TRBV5-8|NA
TGTGCCAGCAACAAAGACAGGTTGGGCACTGAAGCTTTCTTT
CASNKDRLGTEAFF